This is a list of T cell receptor beta chains from one sample in a study of blood T cell repertoires in COVID-19. TCRdb keeps only in-frame clones here, not all; method: immunoSEQ multiplex PCR. This table has a few hundred thousand clones, roughly nine tenths appearing once. Input material: peripheral blood. The origin of the receptors is a woman in her forties who had recovered from COVID-19. The CDR3 runs from the conserved cysteine through the conserved F or W. The order of the fields is clone size, D gene, J gene, V gene, CDR3 protein, CDR3 DNA. The D gene is left open where the match is weak. Clone size is shown for a subset of rows, as once, few, many or a class of expanded clone.

>once|NA|TRBJ1-1|TRBV5-1
CASSLDGGLKEAFF
TGCGCCAGCAGCTTGGACGGAGGACTTAAAGAAGCTTTCTTT
>NA|NA|TRBJ2-7|TRBV28
CASSFLRGARQYF
TGTGCCAGCAGTTTCCTCCGGGGGGCGCGGCAGTACTTC
>NA|NA|TRBJ2-1|TRBV27
CASSFPRDNEQFF
TGTGCCAGCAGTTTCCCCCGGGACAATGAGCAGTTCTTC
>once|NA|TRBJ2-2|TRBV5-1
CASSPRGGLMDTGELFF
TGCGCCAGCAGCCCAAGGGGGGGACTGATGGACACCGGGGAGCTGTTTTTT
>NA|NA|TRBJ1-1|TRBV7-3
CASSLKGQGIDTEAFF
TGTGCCAGCAGCTTAAAGGGCCAGGGGATCGACACTGAAGCTTTCTTT
>NA|NA|TRBJ2-5|TRBV5-1
CAGNRVPKTQYF
TGCGCCGGGAACAGGGTTCCAAAGACCCAGTACTTC
>NA|NA|TRBJ2-1|TRBV15
CATSRESPGYYNEQFF
TGTGCCACCAGCAGAGAAAGTCCGGGATATTACAATGAGCAGTTCTTC
>NA|TRBD1|TRBJ2-5|TRBV19
CASSINRGRETQYF
TGTGCCAGTAGTATCAACAGGGGTCGGGAGACCCAGTACTTC
>NA|TRBD2|TRBJ2-3|TRBV11-3
CASSLRGRADTQYF
TGTGCCAGCAGCTTAAGAGGGAGGGCAGATACGCAGTATTTT
>NA|TRBD1|TRBJ2-2|TRBV30
CATGTGVNTGELFF
TGTGCCACCGGGACAGGCGTCAACACCGGGGAGCTGTTTTTT
>NA|NA|TRBJ2-2|TRBV5-1
CASSLKQVAGELFF
TGCGCCAGCAGCTTGAAACAGGTCGCCGGGGAGCTGTTTTTT
>NA|TRBD2|TRBJ2-1|TRBV9
CASSVEPSGGASEQFF
TGTGCCAGCAGCGTAGAGCCTAGCGGGGGGGCTTCTGAGCAGTTCTTC
>NA|TRBD2|TRBJ2-4|TRBV19
CASSQGLAGVIQYF
TGTGCCAGTAGTCAGGGACTAGCGGGAGTCATTCAGTACTTC
>NA|TRBD1|TRBJ2-5|TRBV28
CASSLSRGPEETQYF
TGTGCCAGCAGCCTCTCGAGGGGGCCCGAAGAGACCCAGTACTTC
>NA|NA|TRBJ2-4|TRBV19
CASSMRPLAKNIQYF
TGTGCCAGTAGTATGCGTCCCCTAGCCAAAAACATTCAGTACTTC
>once|TRBD1|TRBJ1-2|TRBV19
CASSIAMGTGGYGYTF
TGTGCCAGTAGTATAGCCATGGGGACAGGGGGCTATGGCTACACCTTC
>NA|NA|TRBJ1-2|TRBV11-2
CASSLPGRRYGYTF
TGTGCCAGCAGCTTACCCGGTCGTCGATATGGCTACACCTTC
>once|NA|TRBJ1-4|TRBV5-6
CASSLVGGLQEKLFF
TGTGCCAGCAGCTTGGTGGGGGGATTGCAAGAAAAACTGTTTTTT
>NA|TRBD2|TRBJ2-3|TRBV6-5
CASSLSGVSTDTQYF
TGTGCCAGCAGTCTCAGCGGGGTGAGCACAGATACGCAGTATTTT
>NA|TRBD2|TRBJ2-3|TRBV7-2
CASRGTSSGSIGDTQYF
TGTGCCAGCAGGGGGACCTCTAGCGGGAGTATTGGAGATACGCAGTATTTT
>NA|NA|TRBJ2-1|TRBV10-3
CAISESAGIYNEQFF
TGTGCCATCAGTGAGTCTGCGGGGATTTACAATGAGCAGTTCTTC
>NA|NA|TRBJ1-1|TRBV27
CASSPSDWNTEAFF
TGTGCCAGCAGTCCATCCGACTGGAACACTGAAGCTTTCTTT
>NA|TRBD2|TRBJ2-3|TRBV4-1
CASSQIGLATDTQYF
TGCGCCAGCAGCCAGATCGGACTAGCAACAGATACGCAGTATTTT
>NA|TRBD2|TRBJ2-5|TRBV7-2
CASSLGRLAQETQYF
TGTGCCAGCAGCTTGGGGAGACTAGCCCAAGAGACCCAGTACTTC
>NA|TRBD1|TRBJ1-2|TRBV5-6
CASSLTGFNYGYTF
TGTGCCAGCAGCCTGACAGGGTTTAACTATGGCTACACCTTC
>NA|NA|TRBJ2-3|TRBV24-1
CATAVADTQYF
TGTGCCACCGCGGTCGCAGATACGCAGTATTTT
>NA|NA|TRBJ1-2|TRBV13
CASSLVRDSGYTF
TGTGCCAGCAGCTTAGTTCGGGACTCGGGCTACACCTTC
>NA|NA|TRBJ2-1|TRBV12-3/TRBV12-4
CASSDSSYNEQFF
TGTGCCAGCTCGGACAGCTCCTACAATGAGCAGTTCTTC
>NA|NA|TRBJ1-2|TRBV7-2
CASSLFREPPGYTF
TGTGCCAGCAGCTTATTTCGGGAACCCCCCGGCTACACCTTC
>NA|TRBD2|TRBJ2-2|TRBV28
CASSLSSLAANTGELFF
TGTGCCAGCAGTTTATCATCACTAGCGGCTAACACCGGGGAGCTGTTTTTT
>NA|TRBD2|TRBJ2-5|TRBV7-9
CASTREGTEETQYF
TGTGCCAGCACCCGGGAGGGGACGGAGGAGACCCAGTACTTC
>few|NA|TRBJ1-4|TRBV7-2
CASRQGSAGEKLFF
TGTGCCAGCAGACAAGGGTCGGCGGGTGAAAAACTGTTTTTT
>NA|NA|TRBJ1-1|TRBV5-5
CASGRPQGSTEAFF
TGTGCCAGCGGTCGTCCCCAGGGGTCCACTGAAGCTTTCTTT
>NA|TRBD1|TRBJ1-1|TRBV28
CASSLGTVNTEAFF
TGTGCCAGCAGTCTTGGGACAGTGAACACTGAAGCTTTCTTT
>NA|NA|TRBJ1-1|TRBV6-6
CASTQVSVNTEAFF
TGTGCCAGCACCCAGGTGTCGGTAAACACTGAAGCTTTCTTT
>NA|NA|TRBJ1-5|TRBV4-2
CASSQVSAGGPQHF
TGTGCCAGCAGCCAAGTTTCCGCCGGTGGGCCCCAGCATTTT
>NA|NA|TRBJ1-4|TRBV27
CASSPLWPNGEKLFF
TGTGCCAGCAGTCCCCTGTGGCCAAACGGGGAAAAACTGTTTTTT
>NA|NA|TRBJ2-3|TRBV18
CASSPMRTEAQYF
TGTGCCAGCTCACCAATGCGGACAGAGGCGCAGTATTTT
>once|NA|TRBJ2-5|TRBV7-8
CASSLWLESGLETQYF
TGTGCCAGCAGCTTATGGTTAGAGAGCGGGCTTGAGACCCAGTACTTC
>NA|NA|TRBJ2-1|TRBV11-2
CASSLEQGGWQFF
TGTGCCAGCAGCTTAGAACAGGGTGGTTGGCAGTTCTTC
>once|NA|TRBJ1-1|TRBV7-9
CASSYSLSEAFF
TGTGCCAGCAGTTACAGTTTATCTGAAGCTTTCTTT
>NA|NA|TRBJ2-7|TRBV28
CASSEAFYEQYF
TGTGCCAGCTCTGAGGCCTTTTACGAGCAGTACTTC
>NA|TRBD2|TRBJ2-2|TRBV11-2
CASSITSGGAGGELFF
TGTGCCAGCAGCATTACTAGCGGGGGGGCCGGCGGGGAGCTGTTTTTT
>NA|TRBD2|TRBJ2-5|TRBV9
CASSVGRGRPKGQTQYF
TGTGCCAGCAGCGTAGGGCGGGGGAGGCCCAAGGGACAGACCCAGTACTTC
>NA|TRBD1|TRBJ2-7|TRBV7-9
CASSDPGQGPPHSYEQYF
TGTGCCAGCAGCGACCCGGGACAGGGTCCACCTCATTCCTACGAGCAGTACTTC
>NA|NA|TRBJ2-5|TRBV7-2
CASSLQLLQETQYF
TGTGCCAGCAGCCTCCAACTACTCCAAGAGACCCAGTACTTC
>few|NA|TRBJ1-1|TRBV5-6
CASSFKMRNTEAFF
TGTGCCAGCAGCTTCAAGATGAGGAACACTGAAGCTTTCTTT